Sequencing of this TCR beta chain was carried out in a study of monozygotic twins with inflammatory bowel disease. Whole-study results and caveats: The study found lower TCRbeta diversity (inverse Simpson) in IBD patients than in healthy co-twins.

This CDR3 has 13 amino acids. Turning to this clonotype: Its antigen remains unidentified.

Per donor, about 2.5 ml of blood was collected and frozen. There were 3500 ng of total RNA used for each TCR library. cDNA encoding TCRalpha and TCRbeta underwent two nested PCRs of approximately 17 and 9 cycles, each of which was followed by bead purification. Each CDR3 protein gets one entry in TCRdb, which reprocessed the 5' RACE reads and gives no DNA. The sample data list about 43,000 distinct CDR3 sequences. Sequencing was performed on blood. The V and J genes are TRBV12-3 or TRBV12-4 and TRBJ2-6. This TCR came from a human donor with ulcerative colitis or Crohn's disease, or a healthy co-twin of an affected twin (not recorded which). This CDR3 is CASSASGANVLTF.